Listed here is a single T cell receptor beta chain. Libraries were prepared by immunoSEQ multiplex PCR; TCRdb keeps only in-frame clonotypes and omits some of them. The sample records some 110,000 clones, roughly nine tenths being singletons. These data are taken from a study of cytomegalovirus exposure and HLA in healthy donors. The approximately 120-subject validation cohort, separate from the roughly 700-subject first cohort, included the donors. CDR1 is SGHNT and CDR2 is YYREEE in the germline V gene (reference sequence). CDR3 length: 16 residues. V was cut by 0 bases and J by 5 bases, with 14 bases left in between.

The source of this sequence is a woman younger than 30 in good health and CMV-seropositive. The source material was PBMCs. The chain has TRBV5-4 and TRBJ2-2; D is perhaps TRBD1 (6 bases). CDR3 in DNA: TGTGCCAGCAGCTTGGAGGGCAGGGGTGTAACCGGGGAGCTGTTTTTT. Translation: CASSLEGRGVTGELFF.